The present T cell receptor (beta chain) was sequenced within a study of Ad26.COV2.S vaccination and SARS-CoV-2 variants. Whole-study results and caveats: Non-spike TCR breadth showed similarity between vaccine and placebo recipients.

Treatment here: some 20 received Ad26.COV2.S at low or high dose, single or two shots; several received placebo; per-sample allocation not given. Day 63 after the first injection of vaccine or placebo was the sampling time. It was Wuhan-strain SARS-CoV-2 spike that the Ad26 vaccine vector expressed. Germline V gene lookup returns CDR1 SGHTA and CDR2 FQGNSA. There are 15 residues in the CDR3. V lost 5 bases, J lost 2 bases, and 13 bases lay in between. As regards this clone: What it recognizes is unknown.

The data were produced by immunoSEQ multiplex PCR, yet TCRdb's version contains in-frame clones alone and is incomplete. The repertoire holds some 290,000 clones, around 85% seen once, with 2.1% in the top ten. The sample here was peripheral blood, taken in a trial of Ad26.COV2.S vaccine versus placebo. The source is a person aged 18-65 years who received the Ad26.COV2.S COVID-19 vaccine or a placebo. This chain connects TRBV7-2 to TRBJ2-1; D gene ambiguous. CDR3 in DNA: TGTGCCAGCAGCCTAGAAAGTGAGACCTACAATGAGCAGTTCTTC. Protein sequence: CASSLESETYNEQFF.